A selection of T cell receptor beta chains follows, all from one sample in a study of blood T cell repertoires in COVID-19. Data came from immunoSEQ multiplex PCR; TCRdb stores just in-frame clones and leaves some out. In the table there are over 110,000 clones, approximately 90% of which are singletons. Sequences were obtained from peripheral blood. The receptors come from a human donor in a cohort sampled during active COVID-19. Each CDR3 is given with its conserved first and last residue. A D gene is named only where the DNA matches it firmly. Size is stated for part of the rows, as once, few or many counts, or as a class when the clone is expanded.

V: TRBV19
size: many
J: TRBJ2-7
D: TRBD1
DNA: TGTGCCAGTAGTGTCGGACAGGGTGGCGAGCAGTACTTC
CDR3: CASSVGQGGEQYF

V: TRBV10-3
size: -
J: TRBJ2-1
D: TRBD1
DNA: TGTGCCATCATCGGAAGCCCCGGGACAGGGTACAATGAGCAGTTCTTC
CDR3: CAIIGSPGTGYNEQFF

V: TRBV12-3/TRBV12-4
size: -
J: TRBJ1-5
D: -
DNA: TGTGCCAGCAGCATCCGAGGGTTTCAGCCCCAGCATTTT
CDR3: CASSIRGFQPQHF

V: TRBV6-5
size: -
J: TRBJ2-1
D: -
DNA: TGTGCCAGCAGTTACTCAAGAAGCGGAAACGAGCAGTTCTTC
CDR3: CASSYSRSGNEQFF

V: TRBV19
size: -
J: TRBJ1-2
D: -
DNA: TGTGCCAGTAGTATAGAGCGGGGGGCCGGCTATGGCTACACCTTC
CDR3: CASSIERGAGYGYTF

V: TRBV19
size: -
J: TRBJ1-6
D: TRBD1
DNA: TGTGCCAGTAGTATAGAGGGACAGCGAAGGAATTCACCCCTCCACTTT
CDR3: CASSIEGQRRNSPLHF

V: TRBV5-4
size: -
J: TRBJ2-7
D: TRBD1
DNA: TGTGCCAGCAGCTCCGGGACAGGCTACGAGCAGTACTTC
CDR3: CASSSGTGYEQYF

V: TRBV9
size: -
J: TRBJ2-3
D: -
DNA: TGTGCCAGCAGCGGGGCGGGGGCAACCACAGATACGCAGTATTTT
CDR3: CASSGAGATTDTQYF

V: TRBV2
size: once
J: TRBJ1-5
D: -
DNA: TGTGCCAGCGGACACGGGCAGCCCCAGCATTTT
CDR3: CASGHGQPQHF

V: TRBV4-1
size: -
J: TRBJ2-7
D: -
DNA: TGCGCCAGCAGCCAAAGGAGGTATGGTAACGAGCAGTACTTC
CDR3: CASSQRRYGNEQYF

V: TRBV4-3
size: -
J: TRBJ2-4
D: TRBD2
DNA: TGCGCCAGCAGCCAAGATTGGGCCGGGGGGACAAACATTCAGTACTTC
CDR3: CASSQDWAGGTNIQYF

V: TRBV19
size: few
J: TRBJ1-2
D: -
DNA: TGTGCCAGTAGTATCTCGGCACCGAGGTACTATGGCTACACCTTC
CDR3: CASSISAPRYYGYTF

V: TRBV9
size: few
J: TRBJ1-1
D: TRBD1
DNA: TGTGCCAGCAGCCAAACAGGGGTTACTGAAGCTTTCTTT
CDR3: CASSQTGVTEAFF

V: TRBV12-3/TRBV12-4
size: -
J: TRBJ1-2
D: -
DNA: TGTGCCAGCAGTTTACAGGATAACTATGGCTACACCTTC
CDR3: CASSLQDNYGYTF

V: TRBV10-3
size: few
J: TRBJ1-6
D: -
DNA: TGTGCCATCAGTGAGGACAGGTATTCACCCCTCCACTTT
CDR3: CAISEDRYSPLHF

V: TRBV9
size: -
J: TRBJ1-1
D: -
DNA: TGTGCCAGCAGCTCCGGGGGATGGGTCGACACTGAAGCTTTCTTT
CDR3: CASSSGGWVDTEAFF

V: TRBV20-1
size: -
J: TRBJ2-7
D: -
DNA: TGCAGTGCTAGTACCGGGACATGGGGTAACGAGCAGTACTTC
CDR3: CSASTGTWGNEQYF

V: TRBV9
size: few
J: TRBJ1-6
D: -
DNA: TGTGCCAGCAGCGGAGAAAGATCACCCCTCCACTTT
CDR3: CASSGERSPLHF

V: TRBV2
size: -
J: TRBJ2-7
D: -
DNA: TGTGCCAGCAGGAGGGAAGGGGGAGGGAGCTCCTACGAGCAGTACTTC
CDR3: CASRREGGGSSYEQYF

V: TRBV4-1
size: -
J: TRBJ1-2
D: -
DNA: TGCGCCAGCAGCCAAGATCTGGGGGCAAGCGACTATGGCTACACCTTC
CDR3: CASSQDLGASDYGYTF

V: TRBV7-9
size: -
J: TRBJ2-4
D: TRBD1
DNA: TGTGCCAGCAGCTTGATACAGGGGATAGCCAAAAACATTCAGTACTTC
CDR3: CASSLIQGIAKNIQYF

V: TRBV27
size: many
J: TRBJ2-1
D: -
DNA: TGTGCCAGCAGTCTCGGGGTTGAGCAGTTCTTC
CDR3: CASSLGVEQFF

V: TRBV6-5
size: once
J: TRBJ2-7
D: TRBD2
DNA: TGTGCCAGCGCCGGGACTAGCGGAACCTACGAGCAGTACTTC
CDR3: CASAGTSGTYEQYF

V: TRBV6-4
size: -
J: TRBJ1-3
D: -
DNA: TGTGCCAGCAGGTCCGCGTATACCATATATTTT
CDR3: CASRSAYTIYF

V: TRBV2
size: -
J: TRBJ2-5
D: -
DNA: TGTGCCAGCAGTGAGGCGGAGCTCCAAGAGACCCAGTACTTC
CDR3: CASSEAELQETQYF

V: TRBV18
size: -
J: TRBJ1-5
D: TRBD1
DNA: TGTGCCAGCTCAATCCAGGGGGCCGATCAGCCCCAGCATTTT
CDR3: CASSIQGADQPQHF

V: TRBV7-9
size: once
J: TRBJ1-2
D: -
DNA: TGTGCCAGCAGCTTATCGGGGGTTTCGGGTGGCTACACCTTC
CDR3: CASSLSGVSGGYTF

V: TRBV12-3/TRBV12-4
size: once
J: TRBJ1-5
D: -
DNA: TGTGCCAGCAGTCCACAGAGCAATCAGCCCCAGCATTTT
CDR3: CASSPQSNQPQHF

V: TRBV2
size: -
J: TRBJ1-1
D: -
DNA: TGTGCCAGCAGTGGCGGGGGAACTGAAGCTTTCTTT
CDR3: CASSGGGTEAFF

V: TRBV5-5
size: -
J: TRBJ2-5
D: TRBD2
DNA: TGTGCCAGCAGCTTGGCAGCAGCGGGGGGGCTTGAGACCCAGTACTTC
CDR3: CASSLAAAGGLETQYF

V: TRBV15
size: -
J: TRBJ1-6
D: -
DNA: TGTGCCACCAGCAGAGCAGATAGCAGGGGTTCACCCCTCCACTTT
CDR3: CATSRADSRGSPLHF

V: TRBV29-1
size: -
J: TRBJ1-1
D: -
DNA: TGCAGCGTTGCCCCACAGAGCACTGAAGCTTTCTTT
CDR3: CSVAPQSTEAFF

V: TRBV20-1
size: -
J: TRBJ1-1
D: -
DNA: TGCAGTGCTAGAGTAGTAGTAGCTTTCTTT
CDR3: CSARVVVAFF

V: TRBV10-3
size: -
J: TRBJ2-7
D: TRBD1
DNA: TGTGCCATCAGGGACCTGACAGGGTCCTACGAGCAGTACTTC
CDR3: CAIRDLTGSYEQYF

V: TRBV11-2
size: -
J: TRBJ2-1
D: TRBD2
DNA: TGTGCCAGCAGCGATAGCGGGGCTCACAATGAGCAGTTCTTC
CDR3: CASSDSGAHNEQFF

V: TRBV4-1
size: few
J: TRBJ1-1
D: TRBD1
DNA: TGCGCCAGCAGCCAAGATAGAGACAGGGTCACTGAAGCTTTCTTT
CDR3: CASSQDRDRVTEAFF